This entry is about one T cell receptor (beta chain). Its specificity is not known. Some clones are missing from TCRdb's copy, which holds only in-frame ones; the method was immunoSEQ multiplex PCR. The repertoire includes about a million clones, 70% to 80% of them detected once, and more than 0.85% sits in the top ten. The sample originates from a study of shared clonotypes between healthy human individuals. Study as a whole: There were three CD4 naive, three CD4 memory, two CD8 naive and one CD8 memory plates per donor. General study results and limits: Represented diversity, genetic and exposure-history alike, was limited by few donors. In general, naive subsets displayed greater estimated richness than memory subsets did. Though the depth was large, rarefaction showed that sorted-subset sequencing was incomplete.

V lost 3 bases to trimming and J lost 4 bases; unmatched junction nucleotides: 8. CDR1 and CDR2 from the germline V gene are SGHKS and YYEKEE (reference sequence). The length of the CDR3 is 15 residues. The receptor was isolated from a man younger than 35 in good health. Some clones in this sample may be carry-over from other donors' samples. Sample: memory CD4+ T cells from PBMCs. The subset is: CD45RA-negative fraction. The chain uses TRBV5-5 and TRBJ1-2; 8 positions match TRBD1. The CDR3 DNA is TGTGCCAGCAGCTCGAGGACAGGGATGGGCTATGGCTACACCTTC. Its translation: CASSSRTGMGYGYTF.